The source of this T cell receptor (beta chain) is a study of cytotoxic CD8 clonotypes in ibrutinib-treated CLL. About the study: Response was recorded as partial in some 25 patients and complete in 2; at median roughly 62 months, approximately 15 remained remitted and about 12 had progressed. Samples had a mean of around 260,000 productive templates and about 93,000 productive rearrangements. Broader study findings: Measured clonality at baseline was greater than in age-matched healthy donors and tracked with circulating CD8+ T-cell counts. Different sampling times were used for sustained-remission and progressing patients.

This table comes from immunoSEQ multiplex PCR, and its TCRdb copy is limited to in-frame clones, with some not included. In the table there are some 140,000 clones, 91% of which are singletons. Comment on this clone: Its antigen remains unidentified.

V was shortened by 3 bases and J by 7 bases, with 9 bases between the two germline ends. The CDR3 runs 13 residues. CDR1 is KGHSH and CDR2 is LQKENI in the germline V gene. The material sequenced was PBMCs, taken after 12 months of ibrutinib treatment. The rearrangement joins TRBV18 to TRBJ1-4; TRBD1 is a possible D gene (5 bases). The TCR was taken from a human donor with chronic lymphocytic leukemia. Here the CDR3 DNA reads TGTGCCAGCTCACCCCCCGGGGGTGAAAAACTGTTTTTT. It codes for CASSPPGGEKLFF.